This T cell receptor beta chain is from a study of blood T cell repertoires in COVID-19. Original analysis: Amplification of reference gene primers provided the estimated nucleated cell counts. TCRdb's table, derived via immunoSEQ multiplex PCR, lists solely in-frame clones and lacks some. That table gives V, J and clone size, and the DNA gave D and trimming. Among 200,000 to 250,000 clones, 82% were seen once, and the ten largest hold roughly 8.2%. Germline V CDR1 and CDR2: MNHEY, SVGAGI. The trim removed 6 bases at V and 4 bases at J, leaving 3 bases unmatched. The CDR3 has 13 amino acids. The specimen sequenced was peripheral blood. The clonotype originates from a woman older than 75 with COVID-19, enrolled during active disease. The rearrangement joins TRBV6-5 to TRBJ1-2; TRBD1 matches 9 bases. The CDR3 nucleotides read TGTGCCAGCAGGTCGGGACAGGGCTATGGCTACACCTTC. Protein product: CASRSGQGYGYTF.